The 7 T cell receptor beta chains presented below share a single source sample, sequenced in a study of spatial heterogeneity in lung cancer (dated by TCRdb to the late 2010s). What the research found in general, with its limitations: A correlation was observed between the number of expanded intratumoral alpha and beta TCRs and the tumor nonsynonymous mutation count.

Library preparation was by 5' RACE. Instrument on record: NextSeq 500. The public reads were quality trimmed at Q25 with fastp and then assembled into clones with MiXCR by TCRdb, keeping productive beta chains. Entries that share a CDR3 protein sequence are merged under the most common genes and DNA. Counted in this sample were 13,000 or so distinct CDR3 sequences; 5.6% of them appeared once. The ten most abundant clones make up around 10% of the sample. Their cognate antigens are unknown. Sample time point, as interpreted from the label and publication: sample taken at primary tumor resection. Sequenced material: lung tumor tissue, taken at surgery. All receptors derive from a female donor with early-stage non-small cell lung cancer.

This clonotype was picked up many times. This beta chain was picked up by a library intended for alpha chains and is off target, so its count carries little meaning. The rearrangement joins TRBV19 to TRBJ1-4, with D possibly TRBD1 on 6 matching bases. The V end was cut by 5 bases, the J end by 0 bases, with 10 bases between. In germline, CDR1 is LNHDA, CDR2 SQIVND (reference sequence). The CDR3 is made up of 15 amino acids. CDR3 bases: TGTGCCAGTAGTCGTCGGACAGCAACTAATGAAAAACTGTTTTTT. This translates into CASSRRTATNEKLFF.

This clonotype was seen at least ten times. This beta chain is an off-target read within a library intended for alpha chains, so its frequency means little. The CDR3 bases are TGTGCCAGCAGCCAACAGAGGATCTCACCCCTCCACTTT. This sequence encodes CASSQQRISPLHF. The J gene is TRBJ1-6, the V gene TRBV3-1; D ambiguous. V lost 2 bases to trimming and J lost 10 bases, with 9 bases between them. Germline CDR1 is LGHDT and CDR2 is YNNKEL (reference sequence). The CDR3 runs to 13 residues.

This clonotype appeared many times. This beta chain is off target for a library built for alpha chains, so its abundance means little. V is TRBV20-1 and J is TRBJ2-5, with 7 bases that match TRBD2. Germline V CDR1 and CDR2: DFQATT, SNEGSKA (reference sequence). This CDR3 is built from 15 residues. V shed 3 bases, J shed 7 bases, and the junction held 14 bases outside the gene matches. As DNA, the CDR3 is TGCAGTGCTAGCGGGGACTATCGAATCCCCGGGACCCAGTACTTC. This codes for CSASGDYRIPGTQYF.

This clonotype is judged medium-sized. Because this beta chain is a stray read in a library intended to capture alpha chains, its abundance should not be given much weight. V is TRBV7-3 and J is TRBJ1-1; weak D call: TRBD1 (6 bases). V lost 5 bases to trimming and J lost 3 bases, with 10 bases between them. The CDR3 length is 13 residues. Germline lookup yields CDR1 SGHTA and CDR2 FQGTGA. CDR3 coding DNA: TGTGCCAGCAGCGTACAGGGTTACACTGAAGCTTTCTTT. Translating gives CASSVQGYTEAFF.

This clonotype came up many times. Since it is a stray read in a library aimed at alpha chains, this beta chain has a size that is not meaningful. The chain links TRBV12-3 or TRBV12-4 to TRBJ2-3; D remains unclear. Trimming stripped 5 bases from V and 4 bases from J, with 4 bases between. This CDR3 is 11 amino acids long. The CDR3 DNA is TGTGCCAGCAGTCCTGCAGATACGCAGTATTTT. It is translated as CASSPADTQYF.

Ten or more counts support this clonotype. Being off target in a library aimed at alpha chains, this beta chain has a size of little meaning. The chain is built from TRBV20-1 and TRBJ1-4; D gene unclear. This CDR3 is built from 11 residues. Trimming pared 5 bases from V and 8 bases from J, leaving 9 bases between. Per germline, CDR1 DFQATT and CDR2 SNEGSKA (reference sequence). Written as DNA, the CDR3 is TGCAGTGCTCCCCATAGGGAAAAACTGTTTTTT. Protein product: CSAPHREKLFF.

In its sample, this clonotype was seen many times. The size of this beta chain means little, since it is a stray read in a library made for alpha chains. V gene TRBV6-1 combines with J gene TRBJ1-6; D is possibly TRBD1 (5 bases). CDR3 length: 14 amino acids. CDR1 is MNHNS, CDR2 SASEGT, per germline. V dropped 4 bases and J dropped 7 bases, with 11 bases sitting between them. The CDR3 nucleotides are TGTGCCAGCAGTGCGGGACCGAACAATTCACCCCTCCACTTT. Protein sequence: CASSAGPNNSPLHF.